A single sample is the source of the 27 T cell receptor beta chains below, sequenced in a study of cytomegalovirus exposure and HLA in healthy donors. This PCR relied on a set of 60 Vbeta primers and 13 Jbeta primers. TCRdb keeps only in-frame clones here, not all; method: immunoSEQ multiplex PCR. The sample has fewer than 120,000 clones; 65% to 80% are singletons. The sample comprised PBMCs. All receptors come from a woman aged 55-75 years in good health and CMV-seropositive.

V is TRBV27 and J is TRBJ2-2; TRBD1 matches 7 bases. V shed 4 bases and J 9 bases; nucleotides not matched to a gene: 5. The length of the CDR3 is 13 residues. From germline, CDR1 is MNHEY and CDR2 SMNVEV (reference sequence). In DNA form, the CDR3 reads TGTGCCAGCAGTTCTAAGGGGGCGAGGGAGCTGTTTTTT. Translation: CASSSKGARELFF.

The CDR3: CASSLMQGSNYGYTF. CDR3 nucleotide sequence: TGCGCCAGCAGCTTGATGCAGGGATCTAACTATGGCTACACCTTC. This chain links TRBV5-1 with TRBJ1-2; possible D gene TRBD1, 5 bases. The V end lost 1 base, the J end lost 0 bases, and 10 bases lay between the germline ends. Germline-derived CDR1 and CDR2 are SGHRS and YFSETQ. This CDR3 spans 15 amino acids.

This clone was counted a single time. CDR3 protein: CASSLELAADTQYF. The CDR3, as DNA: TGTGCCAGCAGCTTAGAACTAGCGGCAGATACGCAGTATTTT. The J gene is TRBJ2-3, the V gene TRBV13; 8 nucleotides agree with TRBD2. With 1 base clipped from V and 4 bases from J, the junction kept 1 base outside the gene matches. This CDR3 region has 14 residues. CDR1 PRHDT and CDR2 FYEKMQ come from the germline V gene (reference sequence).

The chain couples TRBV6-4 to TRBJ2-7; D may be TRBD2 (6 bases). Trimming took off 4 bases at V and 0 bases at J, with 13 bases between the two ends. CDR1 is MRHNA, CDR2 SNTAGT, per germline. The CDR3 runs to 15 residues. CDR3 sequence reads: CASSAVSGSSYEQYF. The CDR3 bases are TGTGCCAGCAGTGCCGTTAGCGGTAGCTCCTACGAGCAGTACTTC.

This chain uses TRBV28 with TRBJ2-3; a weak D match, TRBD1 (6 bases). CDR3 length: 19 residues. The germline V gene has CDR1 MDHEN and CDR2 SYDVKM. Trimming shortened V by 4 bases and J by 3 bases, and 26 bases separated the two germline ends. The CDR3 reads CASSWLPITGIGGTDTQYF. As DNA, the CDR3 is TGTGCCAGCAGTTGGTTGCCCATAACAGGGATCGGTGGTACAGATACGCAGTATTTT.

The chain combines TRBV27 with TRBJ2-7; 7 nucleotides line up with TRBD1. Per germline, CDR1 MNHEY and CDR2 SMNVEV (reference sequence). V dropped 2 bases and J dropped 0; count of bases not matched to a gene: 7. This CDR3 comprises 16 residues. CDR3 sequence reads: CASSLPTGKISYEQYF. The CDR3 region has the DNA TGTGCCAGCAGTTTACCGACAGGGAAGATCTCCTACGAGCAGTACTTC.

The genes are TRBV10-3 and TRBJ1-1; D is unclear. The CDR3 covers 15 residues. CDR1 ENHRY and CDR2 SYGVKD come from the germline V gene. The V and J ends lost 2 bases and 0 bases respectively, with 10 bases between them. CDR3 amino acids: CAISEMSSMNTEAFF. CDR3 coding DNA: TGTGCCATCAGTGAGATGAGTTCCATGAACACTGAAGCTTTCTTT.

V gene TRBV7-9 combines with J gene TRBJ2-1, with a weak D call TRBD1 (5 bases). V lost 6 bases, J lost 6 bases, and 12 bases lay in between. This CDR3 comprises 13 residues. CDR1 is SEHNR and CDR2 is FQNEAQ in the germline V gene (reference sequence). CDR3 amino acids: CASSQGLSNEQFF. The CDR3 DNA reads as TGTGCCAGCAGTCAGGGCTTGAGCAATGAGCAGTTCTTC.

The V and J genes are TRBV7-3 and TRBJ2-1, with TRBD2 identical over 10 bases. The ends lost 1 base at V and 6 bases at J; junction bases unmatched: 12. The CDR3 spans 18 residues. The germline CDR1 and CDR2 sequences are SGHTA and FQGTGA. CDR3 coding DNA: TGTGCCAGCAGCTTAAGGGGGGGAGCGGGAGGGCCGGTCAATGAGCAGTTCTTC. It translates to CASSLRGGAGGPVNEQFF.

This clone was counted a single time. The CDR3 region has the DNA TGTGCCAGTAGTCGGGGGGTCCTGGAAGCTTTCTTT. Translating it yields CASSRGVLEAFF. The J gene is TRBJ1-1, the V gene TRBV19; D might be TRBD1 (5 bases). Per germline, CDR1 LNHDA and CDR2 SQIVND (reference sequence). Trimming left V 5 bases short and J 8 bases short, with 12 bases between. This CDR3 region has 12 residues.

Only a few counts were recorded for this clone. The rearrangement uses TRBV6-4 and TRBJ2-1, with D possibly matching TRBD1 (5 bases). This CDR3 has 13 amino acids. Trimming left V 4 bases short and J 10 bases short, with 14 bases between. Germline loops: CDR1 MRHNA, CDR2 SNTAGT. Here the CDR3 reads CASSGQGRREQFF. The CDR3 DNA reads TGTGCCAGCAGTGGGCAGGGTCGTAGGGAGCAGTTCTTC.

This rearrangement joins TRBV2 to TRBJ2-3, with 14 bases that match TRBD2. The germline gives CDR1 SNHLY, CDR2 FYNNEI. The V and J ends lost 5 bases and 3 bases, in that order; junction bases with no gene match: 7. The CDR3 loop spans 17 amino acids. CDR3 protein: CASSLDRTSGRTDTQYF. CDR3 bases: TGTGCCAGCAGTCTCGATCGGACTAGCGGGAGGACAGATACGCAGTATTTT.

This chain connects TRBV7-6 to TRBJ2-5; tentatively, D is TRBD1 (6 bases). Per germline, CDR1 SGHVS and CDR2 FNYEAQ. CDR3 length: 13 residues. The V end was cut by 3 bases, the J end by 5 bases, with 10 bases between. In DNA, the CDR3 is TGTGCCAGCAGCTTTAACAGGGATGAGACCCAGTACTTC. Translation: CASSFNRDETQYF.

The gene calls are TRBV18 and TRBJ2-7; 8 bases fit TRBD2. The CDR3 runs 15 residues. CDR1 is KGHSH, CDR2 LQKENI, per germline. Trimming cost V 3 bases and J 2 bases; bases outside gene matches: 6. Written as DNA, the CDR3 is TGTGCCAGCTCACCGGCCAGCGGGAGTCCCTACGAGCAGTACTTC. Its protein product is CASSPASGSPYEQYF. The entire variable domain, with the rest obtained from reference TRBV18 and TRBJ2-7, is as follows: NAGVMQNPRHLVRRRGQEARLRCSPMKGHSHVYWYRQLPEEGLKFMVYLQKENIIDESGMPKERFSAEFPKEGPSILRIQQVVRGDSAAYFCASSPASGSPYEQYFGPGTRLTVT.

V is TRBV10-1 and J is TRBJ2-1; D gene ambiguous. Germline V CDR1 and CDR2: WNHNN, SYGVQD (reference sequence). With 2 bases removed from V and 12 bases from J, the gap between germline ends came to 11 bases. This CDR3 is built from 12 residues. The CDR3 DNA reads as TGCGCCAGCAGTGAGCCCCGGTCTGGGCAGTTCTTC. This translates into CASSEPRSGQFF.

This clone was counted between two and nine times. The gene calls are TRBV6-1 and TRBJ1-1; D ambiguous. Per germline, CDR1 MNHNS and CDR2 SASEGT. The V end was cut by 5 bases, the J end by 11 bases, with 15 bases between. The CDR3 covers 12 residues. This CDR3 is CASSRPDNWAFF. The CDR3 bases are TGTGCCAGCAGTAGGCCTGACAATTGGGCTTTCTTT.

This chain uses TRBV14 with TRBJ2-5, with D possibly TRBD2 on 6 matching bases. V was pared by 3 bases and J by 6 bases, with 20 bases between. In germline, CDR1 is SGHDN, CDR2 FVKESK. The CDR3 totals 16 residues. The CDR3 bases are TGTGCCAGCAGCCACCCGCGGGGTTACGAGGGACAGACCCAGTACTTC. Translated: CASSHPRGYEGQTQYF.

This chain connects TRBV5-1 to TRBJ2-5; TRBD1 is a possible D gene (6 bases). Germline V CDR1 and CDR2: SGHRS, YFSETQ. This CDR3 comprises 13 residues. V was shortened by 4 bases and J by 5 bases, with 12 bases between the two germline ends. The CDR3 DNA is TGCGCCAGCAGCCCGGGACAAGGGGAGACCCAGTACTTC. Its translation: CASSPGQGETQYF.

The chain couples TRBV7-3 to TRBJ2-7, with D tentatively TRBD1 (5 bases). The germline V gene encodes CDR1 SGHTA and CDR2 FQGTGA. This CDR3 spans 14 amino acids. Trimming left V 5 bases short and J 0 bases short, with 11 bases between. As DNA, the CDR3 is TGTGCCAGCAGCCCCTCGACAGCCTCCTACGAGCAGTACTTC. It is translated as CASSPSTASYEQYF.

This chain links TRBV9 with TRBJ1-1; 8 bases agree with TRBD1. The germline V gene has CDR1 SGDLS and CDR2 YYNGEE. This CDR3 region has 18 residues. With 0 bases clipped from V and 4 bases from J, the junction kept 14 bases outside the gene matches. In DNA, the CDR3 is TGTGCCAGCAGCGTAGGGTCTGCAGGGGGCGGTTGGGGCACTGAAGCTTTCTTT. Its translation: CASSVGSAGGGWGTEAFF.

The V call is TRBV30, the J call TRBJ1-2; D unresolved. Germline CDR1 and CDR2: GTSNPN and SVGIG (reference sequence). CDR3 size: 11 residues. V was trimmed by 2 bases and J by 4 bases, leaving 5 bases between them. The CDR3 coding sequence is TGTGCCTGGAGTCCCTCCTATGGCTACACCTTC. Its protein product is CAWSPSYGYTF.

Details on this clone: The sample has other DNA sequences that encode this CDR3 too. V usage is TRBV4-1 and J usage is TRBJ2-3, with a weak D call TRBD1 (5 bases). The V gene's germline CDR1 is MGHRA and CDR2 YSYEKL. V was clipped by 4 bases and J by 3 bases, with 8 bases between them. This CDR3 is 13 amino acids long. The CDR3 here is CASSPQGTDTQYF. CDR3 nucleotides: TGCGCCAGCAGCCCCCAGGGAACAGATACGCAGTATTTT.

V usage is TRBV15 and J usage is TRBJ2-1; 11 positions agree with TRBD2. The length of the CDR3 is 19 residues. J gave up 9 bases and V 0 bases, and 16 bases lay outside the gene matches. In germline, CDR1 is LNHNV, CDR2 YYDKDF (reference sequence). CDR3 protein: CATSREGGGTSGRRGEQFF. For the CDR3, the DNA is TGTGCCACCAGCAGAGAAGGTGGGGGGACTAGCGGAAGGAGGGGTGAGCAGTTCTTC.

This clone was found once. The CDR3 reads CASSFQGMSNQPQHF. CDR3 coding DNA: TGTGCCAGCAGCTTCCAGGGAATGAGCAATCAGCCCCAGCATTTT. The chain is built from TRBV7-2 and TRBJ1-5, with a tentative D call TRBD1 (5 bases). Deletions cut 3 bases from V and 1 base from J, with 10 bases between. This CDR3 contains 15 residues. CDR1 and CDR2 (germline): SGHTA, FQGNSA.

This rearrangement joins TRBV2 to TRBJ1-3, with D maybe TRBD1 (5 bases). Trimming took off 8 bases at V and 0 bases at J, with 17 bases between the two ends. This CDR3 spans 16 amino acids. CDR1 is SNHLY and CDR2 is FYNNEI in the germline V gene. CDR3 loop: CASSRGNPDSGNTIYF. The CDR3 nucleotides read TGTGCCAGCTCACGGGGGAACCCCGACTCTGGAAACACCATATATTTT.

The chain links TRBV6-5 to TRBJ2-7, with 7 bases fitting TRBD1. V was pared by 6 bases and J by 3 bases, with 5 bases of the junction left unmatched. Germline loops: CDR1 MNHEY, CDR2 SVGAGI. The CDR3 spans 13 residues. The CDR3, as DNA: TGTGCCAGCAGGTCGGGACAGAACTACGAGCAGTACTTC. This encodes CASRSGQNYEQYF.

The chain recombines TRBV5-1 with TRBJ2-7, with 10 positions matching TRBD1. There are 15 residues in the CDR3. The junction had 3 bases not matched to a gene; V was cut back by 0 bases and J by 3 bases. CDR1 and CDR2 from the germline V gene are SGHRS and YFSETQ. The CDR3 loop reads CASSLARDRGYEQYF. The CDR3 bases are TGCGCCAGCAGCTTGGCCCGGGACAGGGGCTACGAGCAGTACTTC.